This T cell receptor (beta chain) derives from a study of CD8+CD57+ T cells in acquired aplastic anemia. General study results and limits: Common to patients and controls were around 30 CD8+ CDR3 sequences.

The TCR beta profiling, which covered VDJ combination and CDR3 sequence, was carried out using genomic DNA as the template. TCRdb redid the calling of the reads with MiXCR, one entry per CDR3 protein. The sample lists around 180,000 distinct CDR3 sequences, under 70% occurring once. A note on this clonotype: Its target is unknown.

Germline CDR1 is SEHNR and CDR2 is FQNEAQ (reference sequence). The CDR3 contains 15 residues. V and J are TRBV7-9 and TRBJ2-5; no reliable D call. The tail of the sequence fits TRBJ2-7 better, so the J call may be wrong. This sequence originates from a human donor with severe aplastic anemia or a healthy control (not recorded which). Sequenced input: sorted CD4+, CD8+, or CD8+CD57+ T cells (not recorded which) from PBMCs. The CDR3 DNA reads TGTGCCAGCAGCTTAGGTAGCCTTCCCCTCTACGAGCAGTACTTC. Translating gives CASSLGSLPLYEQYF.